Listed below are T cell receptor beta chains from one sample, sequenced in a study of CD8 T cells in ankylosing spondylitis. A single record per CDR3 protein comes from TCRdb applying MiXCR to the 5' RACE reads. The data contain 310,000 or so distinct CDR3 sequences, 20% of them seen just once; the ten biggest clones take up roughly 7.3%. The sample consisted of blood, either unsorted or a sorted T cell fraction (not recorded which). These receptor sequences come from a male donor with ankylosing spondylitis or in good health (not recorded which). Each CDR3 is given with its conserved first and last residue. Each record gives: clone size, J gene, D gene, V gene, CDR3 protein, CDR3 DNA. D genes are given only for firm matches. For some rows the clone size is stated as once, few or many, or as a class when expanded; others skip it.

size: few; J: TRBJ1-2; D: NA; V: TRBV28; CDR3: CASTPATGDYGYTF; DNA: TGTGCCAGTACACCTGCGACGGGAGATTATGGCTACACCTTC
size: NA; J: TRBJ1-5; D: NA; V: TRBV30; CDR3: CAWTQGGGQPQHF; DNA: TGTGCCTGGACCCAGGGTGGGGGTCAGCCCCAGCATTTT
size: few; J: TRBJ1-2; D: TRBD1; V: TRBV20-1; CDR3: CSAPGQPYGYTF; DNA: TGCAGTGCTCCGGGACAGCCCTATGGCTACACCTTC
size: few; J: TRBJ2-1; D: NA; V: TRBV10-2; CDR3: CASSDEGYEQFF; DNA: TGCGCCAGCAGTGATGAAGGGTATGAGCAGTTCTTC
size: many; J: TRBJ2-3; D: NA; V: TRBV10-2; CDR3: CASSEGGYGTDTQYF; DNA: TGCGCCAGCAGTGAAGGAGGGTACGGCACAGATACGCAGTATTTT
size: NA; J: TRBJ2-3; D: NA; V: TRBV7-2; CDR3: CASSSRRNLPDTQYF; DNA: TGTGCCAGCAGCTCTCGACGCAACCTACCCGATACGCAGTATTTT
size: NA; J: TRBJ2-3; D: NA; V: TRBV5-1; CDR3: CASSSDGPHTDTQYF; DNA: TGCGCCAGCAGCTCGGACGGTCCGCACACAGATACGCAGTATTTT
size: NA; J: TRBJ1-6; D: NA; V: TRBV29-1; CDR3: CSVVGGNSPLHF; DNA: TGCAGCGTTGTAGGTGGTAATTCACCCCTCCACTTT
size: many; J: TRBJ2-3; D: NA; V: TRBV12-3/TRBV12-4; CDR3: CASSLGLPFTDTQYF; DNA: TGTGCCAGCAGTTTAGGGCTACCCTTCACAGATACGCAGTATTTT
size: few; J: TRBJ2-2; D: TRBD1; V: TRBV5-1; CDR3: CASSLATGANTGELFF; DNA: TGCGCCAGCAGCTTGGCCACAGGGGCGAACACCGGGGAGCTGTTTTTT
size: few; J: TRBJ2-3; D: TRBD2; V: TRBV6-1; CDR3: CASTNPGLAKDTQYF; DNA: TGTGCCAGCACCAACCCGGGACTAGCGAAGGATACGCAGTATTTT
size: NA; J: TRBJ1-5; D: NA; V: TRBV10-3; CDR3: CAISEAAGVEPQHF; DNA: TGTGCCATCAGTGAGGCGGCGGGTGTCGAGCCCCAGCATTTT
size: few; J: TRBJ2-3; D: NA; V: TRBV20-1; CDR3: CSAIRDGSTDTQYF; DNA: TGCAGTGCTATACGGGACGGAAGCACAGATACGCAGTATTTT
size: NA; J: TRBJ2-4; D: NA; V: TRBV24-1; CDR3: CATSDDPLAKNIQYF; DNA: TGTGCCACCAGTGACGACCCTCTAGCCAAAAACATTCAGTACTTC
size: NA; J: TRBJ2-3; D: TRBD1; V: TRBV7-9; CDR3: CASSSRGTGTDTQYF; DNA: TGTGCCAGCAGTTCCCGAGGGACAGGCACAGATACGCAGTATTTT
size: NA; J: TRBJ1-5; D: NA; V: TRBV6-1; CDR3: CATGAQYSNQPQHF; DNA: TGTGCCACCGGGGCCCAATATAGCAATCAGCCCCAGCATTTT
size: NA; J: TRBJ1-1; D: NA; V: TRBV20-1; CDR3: CSARLGGVNTEAFF; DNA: TGCAGTGCTAGACTGGGGGGGGTGAACACTGAAGCTTTCTTT
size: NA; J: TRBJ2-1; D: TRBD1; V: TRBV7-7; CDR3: CASSPWTGLSSYNEQFF; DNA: TGTGCCAGCAGCCCATGGACAGGGCTCAGCTCCTACAATGAGCAGTTCTTC
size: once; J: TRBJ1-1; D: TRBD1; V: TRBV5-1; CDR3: CASSVRQGMAEAFF; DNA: TGCGCCAGCAGCGTTAGACAGGGGATGGCTGAAGCTTTCTTT
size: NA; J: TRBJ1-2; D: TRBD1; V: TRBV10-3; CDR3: CATKAGQGLDGYTF; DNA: TGTGCCACTAAAGCGGGACAGGGCCTTGACGGCTACACCTTC